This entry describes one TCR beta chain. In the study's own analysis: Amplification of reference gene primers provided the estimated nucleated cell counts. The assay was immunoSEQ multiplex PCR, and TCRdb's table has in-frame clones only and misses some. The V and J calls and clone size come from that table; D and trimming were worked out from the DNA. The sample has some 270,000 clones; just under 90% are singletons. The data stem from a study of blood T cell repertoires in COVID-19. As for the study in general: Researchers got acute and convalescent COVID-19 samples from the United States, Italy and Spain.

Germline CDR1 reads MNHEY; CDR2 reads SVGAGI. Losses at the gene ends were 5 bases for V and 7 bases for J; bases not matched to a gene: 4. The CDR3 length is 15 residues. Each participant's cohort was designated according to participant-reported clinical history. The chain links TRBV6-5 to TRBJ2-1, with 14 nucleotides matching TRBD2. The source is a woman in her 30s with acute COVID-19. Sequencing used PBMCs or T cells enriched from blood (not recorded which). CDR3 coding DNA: TGTGCCAGCAGTCGACTAGCGGGAGGGTTGAATGAGCAGTTCTTC. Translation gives CASSRLAGGLNEQFF.